This entry describes one T cell receptor (beta chain). Treatment given: 15 to 20 received Ad26.COV2.S at low or high dose, single or two shots; several received placebo; per-sample allocation not given. The samples date from day 63 after the first vaccine or placebo injection. The method was immunoSEQ multiplex PCR; TCRdb's version includes in-frame clones alone and lacks a portion of them. The profile shows roughly 460,000 clones, roughly nine tenths of them singletons. The sample is drawn from a study of Ad26.COV2.S vaccination and SARS-CoV-2 variants. The germline gives CDR1 SGDLS, CDR2 YYNGEE. Losses at the gene ends were 0 bases for V and 0 bases for J; bases not matched to a gene: 1. The CDR3 extends over 17 amino acids.

Material: peripheral blood, obtained in a trial of Ad26.COV2.S vaccine versus placebo. J is TRBJ2-6 and V is TRBV9, with 9 nucleotides matching TRBD1. This receptor was obtained from a person between 18 and 65 years old who received the Ad26.COV2.S COVID-19 vaccine or a placebo. This chain's CDR3 is CASSVATGGSGANVLTF. CDR3 coding DNA: TGTGCCAGCAGCGTAGCGACAGGGGGCTCTGGGGCCAACGTCCTGACTTTC.